The source of this TCR beta chain is a study of blood T cells in healthy people across ages. The study's findings and limits: Researchers deemed the diversity estimates from one million T cells underestimates.

Next came a second PCR, run for about 6 to 12 cycles, which used a sample-barcoded 5' primer along with a J-beta primer mix. Via MiXCR, TCRdb re-called the 5' RACE reads, giving one row per CDR3 protein. The sample records 1,100,000 or so distinct CDR3 sequences, over 35% being singletons. The CDR3 is 13 residues long. Looked up from germline, CDR1 is SNHLY and CDR2 is FYNNEI. The germline V and J ends were trimmed by 10 bases and 7 bases, with 19 bases remaining between them. Remarks on this clonotype: Its target is not known.

The receptor's source is a woman aged 55-69 years in good health. The V gene is TRBV2, the J gene TRBJ1-1; D gene ambiguous. Sequenced sample: blood. CDR3 coding DNA: TGTGCCAAACCAGGAAAAGCCACCGATGAAGCTTTCTTT. Its translation: CAKPGKATDEAFF. Complete variable domain (other parts from reference TRBV2 and TRBJ1-1): EPEVTQTPSHQVTQMGQEVILRCVPISNHLYFYWYRQILGQKVEFLVSFYNNEISEKSEIFDDQFSVERPDGSNFTLKIRSTKLEDSAMYFCAKPGKATDEAFFGQGTRLTVV.